This T cell receptor beta chain was observed in a study of T cell responses to AZD1222 COVID-19 vaccine. The V gene lost 2 bases and the J gene lost 2 bases, with 16 bases spanning the gap. The germline V gene encodes CDR1 GTSNPN and CDR2 SVGIG (reference sequence). This CDR3 contains 15 residues. Repertoires were generated with immunoSEQ multiplex PCR, while TCRdb's copy carries only in-frame clones and drops some. The sample holds roughly 97,000 clones; more than 85% are singletons and the top ten take more than 4%. The chain is built from TRBV30 and TRBJ2-7; the D gene is possibly TRBD1 (5 bases). This TCR derives from an adult in good health. The sample here was peripheral blood, taken on day 0 of AZD1222 vaccination. In DNA, the CDR3 is TGTGCCTGGAGTTATTCGACGGACATTGCCTACGAGCAGTACTTC. As protein: CAWSYSTDIAYEQYF.